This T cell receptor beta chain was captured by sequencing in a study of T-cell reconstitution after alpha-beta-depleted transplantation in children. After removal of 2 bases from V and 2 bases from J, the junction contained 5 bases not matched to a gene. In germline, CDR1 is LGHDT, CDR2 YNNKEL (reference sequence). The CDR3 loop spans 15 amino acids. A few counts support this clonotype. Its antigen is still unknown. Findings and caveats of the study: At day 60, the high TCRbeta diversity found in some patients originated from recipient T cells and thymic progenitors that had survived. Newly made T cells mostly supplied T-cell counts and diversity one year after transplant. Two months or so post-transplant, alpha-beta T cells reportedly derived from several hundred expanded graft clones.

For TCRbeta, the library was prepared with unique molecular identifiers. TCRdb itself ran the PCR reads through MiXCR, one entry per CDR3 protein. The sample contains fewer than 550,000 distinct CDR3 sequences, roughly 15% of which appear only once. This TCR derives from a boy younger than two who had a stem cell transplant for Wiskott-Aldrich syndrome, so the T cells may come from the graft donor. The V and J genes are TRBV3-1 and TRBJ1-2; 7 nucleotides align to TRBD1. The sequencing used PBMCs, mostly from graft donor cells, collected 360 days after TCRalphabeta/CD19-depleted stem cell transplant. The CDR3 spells CASSQLGQLNYGYTF. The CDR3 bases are TGTGCCAGCAGCCAATTGGGACAGCTCAACTATGGCTACACCTTC.